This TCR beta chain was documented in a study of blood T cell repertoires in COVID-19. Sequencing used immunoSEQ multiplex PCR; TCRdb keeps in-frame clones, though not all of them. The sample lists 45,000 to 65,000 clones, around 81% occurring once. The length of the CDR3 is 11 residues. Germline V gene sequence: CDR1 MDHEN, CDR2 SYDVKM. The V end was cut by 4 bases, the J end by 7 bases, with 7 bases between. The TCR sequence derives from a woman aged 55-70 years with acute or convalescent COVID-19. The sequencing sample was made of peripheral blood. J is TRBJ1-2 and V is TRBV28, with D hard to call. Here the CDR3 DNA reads TGTGCCAGCAGTTACGTCGGTGGCTACACCTTC. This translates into CASSYVGGYTF.